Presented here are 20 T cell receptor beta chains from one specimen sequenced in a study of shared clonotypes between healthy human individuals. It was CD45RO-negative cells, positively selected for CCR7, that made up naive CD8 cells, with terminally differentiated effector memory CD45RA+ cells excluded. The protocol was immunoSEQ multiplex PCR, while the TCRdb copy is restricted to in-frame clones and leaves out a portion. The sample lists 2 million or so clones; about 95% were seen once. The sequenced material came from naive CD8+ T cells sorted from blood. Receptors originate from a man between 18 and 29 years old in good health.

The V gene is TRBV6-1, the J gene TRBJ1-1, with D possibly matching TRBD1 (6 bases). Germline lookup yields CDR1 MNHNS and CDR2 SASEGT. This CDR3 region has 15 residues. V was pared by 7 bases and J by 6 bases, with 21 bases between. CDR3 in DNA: TGTGCCAGCACAGACTTCCGAGGGGGAGTACCTGAAGCTTTCTTT. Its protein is CASTDFRGGVPEAFF.

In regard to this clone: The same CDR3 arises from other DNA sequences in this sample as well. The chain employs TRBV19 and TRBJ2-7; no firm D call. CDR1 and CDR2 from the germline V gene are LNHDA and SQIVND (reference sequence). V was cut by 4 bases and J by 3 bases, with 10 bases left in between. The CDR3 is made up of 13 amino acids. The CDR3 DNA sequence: TGTGCCAGTAGTACCTCGGACGGCTACGAGCAGTACTTC. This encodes CASSTSDGYEQYF.

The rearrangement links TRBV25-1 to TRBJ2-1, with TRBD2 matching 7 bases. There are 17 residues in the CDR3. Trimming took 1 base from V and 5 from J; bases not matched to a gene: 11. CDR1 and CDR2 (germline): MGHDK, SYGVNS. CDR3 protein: CASSEWSAGVGDNEQFF. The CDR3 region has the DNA TGTGCCAGCAGTGAATGGTCTGCGGGGGTCGGGGACAATGAGCAGTTCTTC.

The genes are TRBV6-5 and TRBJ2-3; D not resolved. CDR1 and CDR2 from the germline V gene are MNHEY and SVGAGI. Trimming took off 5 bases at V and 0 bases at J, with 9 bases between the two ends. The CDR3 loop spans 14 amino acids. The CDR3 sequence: CASSPIRSTDTQYF. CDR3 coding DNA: TGTGCCAGCAGTCCTATACGCAGCACAGATACGCAGTATTTT.

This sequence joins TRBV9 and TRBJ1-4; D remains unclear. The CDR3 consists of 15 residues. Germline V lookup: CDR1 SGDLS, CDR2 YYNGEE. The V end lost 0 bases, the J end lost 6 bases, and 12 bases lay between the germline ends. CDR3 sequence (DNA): TGTGCCAGCAGCGTAGATTCTCAGCGGGATGAAAAACTGTTTTTT. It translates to CASSVDSQRDEKLFF. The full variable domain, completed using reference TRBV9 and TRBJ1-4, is DSGVTQTPKHLITATGQRVTLRCSPRSGDLSVYWYQQSLDQGLQFLIQYYNGEERAKGNILERFSAQQFPDLHSELNLSSLELGDSALYFCASSVDSQRDEKLFFGSGTQLSVL.

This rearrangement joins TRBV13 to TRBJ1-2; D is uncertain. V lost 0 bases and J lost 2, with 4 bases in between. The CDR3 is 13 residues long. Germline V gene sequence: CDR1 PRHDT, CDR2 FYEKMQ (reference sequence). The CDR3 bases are TGTGCCAGCAGCTTAGGCAGGAACTATGGCTACACCTTC. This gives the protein CASSLGRNYGYTF. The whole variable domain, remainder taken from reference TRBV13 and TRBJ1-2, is AAGVIQSPRHLIKEKRETATLKCYPIPRHDTVYWYQQGPGQDPQFLISFYEKMQSDKGSIPDRFSAQQFSDYHSELNMSSLELGDSALYFCASSLGRNYGYTFGSGTRLTVV.

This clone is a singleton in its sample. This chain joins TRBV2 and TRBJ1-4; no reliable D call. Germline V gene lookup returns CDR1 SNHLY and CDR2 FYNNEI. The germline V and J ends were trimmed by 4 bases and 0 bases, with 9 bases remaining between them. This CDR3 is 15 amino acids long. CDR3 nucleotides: TGTGCCAGCAGTGGGGAAAGCTCAACTAATGAAAAACTGTTTTTT. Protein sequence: CASSGESSTNEKLFF.

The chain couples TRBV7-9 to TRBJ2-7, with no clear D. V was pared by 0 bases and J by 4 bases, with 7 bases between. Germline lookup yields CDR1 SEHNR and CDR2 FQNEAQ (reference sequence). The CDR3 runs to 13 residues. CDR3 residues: CASSLAPRYEQYF. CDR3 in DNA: TGTGCCAGCAGCTTAGCGCCCCGGTACGAGCAGTACTTC.

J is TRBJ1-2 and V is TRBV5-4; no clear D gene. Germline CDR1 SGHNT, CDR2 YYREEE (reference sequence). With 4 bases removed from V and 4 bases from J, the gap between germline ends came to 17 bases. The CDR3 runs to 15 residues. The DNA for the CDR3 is TGTGCCAGCAGCCGTTGGATAGATCCCACCTATGGCTACACCTTC. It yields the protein CASSRWIDPTYGYTF.

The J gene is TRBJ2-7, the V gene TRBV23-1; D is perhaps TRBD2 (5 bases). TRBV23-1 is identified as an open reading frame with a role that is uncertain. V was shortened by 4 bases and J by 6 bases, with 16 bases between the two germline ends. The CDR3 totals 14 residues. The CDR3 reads CASSPFGRRSEQYF. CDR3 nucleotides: TGCGCCAGCAGTCCCTTTGGGCGGAGGAGCGAGCAGTACTTC.

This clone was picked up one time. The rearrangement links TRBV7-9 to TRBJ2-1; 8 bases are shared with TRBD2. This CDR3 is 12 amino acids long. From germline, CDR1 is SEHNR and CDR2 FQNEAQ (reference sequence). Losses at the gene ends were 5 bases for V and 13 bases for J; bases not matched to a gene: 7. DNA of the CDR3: TGTGCCAGCAGCCCTCGGACTAGCAACCAGTTCTTC. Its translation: CASSPRTSNQFF.

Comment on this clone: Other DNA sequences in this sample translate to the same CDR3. The DNA for the CDR3 is TGTGCCAGCAGCCTCGGACAGGGCGACACTGAAGCTTTCTTT. Its protein is CASSLGQGDTEAFF. The chain recombines TRBV7-9 with TRBJ1-1; 8 nucleotides agree with TRBD1. The CDR3 is made up of 14 amino acids. V shed 5 bases, J shed 3 bases, and the junction held 5 bases outside the gene matches. CDR1 and CDR2 (germline): SEHNR, FQNEAQ (reference sequence).

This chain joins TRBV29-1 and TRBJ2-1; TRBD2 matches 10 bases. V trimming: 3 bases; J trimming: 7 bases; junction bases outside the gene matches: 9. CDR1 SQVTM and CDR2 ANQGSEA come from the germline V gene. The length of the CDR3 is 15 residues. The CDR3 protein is CSVELPLAGVNEQFF. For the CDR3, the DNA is TGCAGCGTTGAGCTGCCTCTAGCGGGAGTAAATGAGCAGTTCTTC.

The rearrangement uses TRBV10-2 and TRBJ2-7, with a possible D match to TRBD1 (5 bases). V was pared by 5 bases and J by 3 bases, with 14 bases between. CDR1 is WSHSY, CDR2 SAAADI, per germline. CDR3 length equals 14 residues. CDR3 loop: CASSPRTRNYEQYF. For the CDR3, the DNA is TGCGCCAGCAGTCCAAGGACACGAAACTACGAGCAGTACTTC.

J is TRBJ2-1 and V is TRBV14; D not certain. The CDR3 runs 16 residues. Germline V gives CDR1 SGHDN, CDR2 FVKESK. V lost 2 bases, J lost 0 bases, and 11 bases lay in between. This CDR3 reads CASSQLDWSSYNEQFF. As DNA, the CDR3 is TGTGCCAGCAGCCAACTTGACTGGAGCTCCTACAATGAGCAGTTCTTC.

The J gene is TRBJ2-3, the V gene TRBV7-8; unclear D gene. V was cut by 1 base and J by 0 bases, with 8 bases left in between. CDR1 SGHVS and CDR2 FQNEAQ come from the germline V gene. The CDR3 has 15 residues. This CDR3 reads CASSLEAASTDTQYF. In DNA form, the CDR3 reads TGTGCCAGCAGCTTAGAAGCAGCTAGCACAGATACGCAGTATTTT.

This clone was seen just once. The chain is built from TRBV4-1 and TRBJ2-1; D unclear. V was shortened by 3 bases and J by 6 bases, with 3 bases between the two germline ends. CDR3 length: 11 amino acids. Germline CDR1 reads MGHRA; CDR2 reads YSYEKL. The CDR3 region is CASSQINEQFF. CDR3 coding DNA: TGCGCCAGCAGCCAGATCAATGAGCAGTTCTTC.

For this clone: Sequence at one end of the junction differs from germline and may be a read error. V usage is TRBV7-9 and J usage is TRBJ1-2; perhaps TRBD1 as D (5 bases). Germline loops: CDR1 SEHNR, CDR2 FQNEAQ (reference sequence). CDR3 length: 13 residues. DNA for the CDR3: TGTGCCAGCAGCTCGTCAACCGGGACCCACTTTTTGTTC. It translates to CASSSSTGTHFLF.

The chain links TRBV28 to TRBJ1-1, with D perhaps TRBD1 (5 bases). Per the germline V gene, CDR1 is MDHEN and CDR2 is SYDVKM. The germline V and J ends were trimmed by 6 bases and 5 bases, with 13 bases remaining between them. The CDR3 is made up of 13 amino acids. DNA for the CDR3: TGTGCCAGCAGCCGTTTTGGGGCGACTGAAGCTTTCTTT. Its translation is CASSRFGATEAFF. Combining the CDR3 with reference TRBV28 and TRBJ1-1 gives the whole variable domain DVKVTQSSRYLVKRTGEKVFLECVQDMDHENMFWYRQDPGLGLRLIYFSYDVKMKEKGDIPEGYSVSREKKERFSLILESASTNQTSMYLCASSRFGATEAFFGQGTRLTVV.

Written as DNA, the CDR3 is TGTGCCAGCAGTTTAAGCGGGGGACTCACAGATACGCAGTATTTT. This sequence encodes CASSLSGGLTDTQYF. This sequence joins TRBV28 and TRBJ2-3; 8 bases agree with TRBD2. Germline V gives CDR1 MDHEN, CDR2 SYDVKM. Trimming at V came to 2 bases and at J to 2 bases, leaving 3 bases not matched to a gene. The CDR3 is made up of 15 amino acids. Full variable domain (rest looked up from reference TRBV28 and TRBJ2-3): DVKVTQSSRYLVKRTGEKVFLECVQDMDHENMFWYRQDPGLGLRLIYFSYDVKMKEKGDIPEGYSVSREKKERFSLILESASTNQTSMYLCASSLSGGLTDTQYFGPGTRLTVL.